These 24 T cell receptor beta chains were sequenced from one sample in a study of blood T cells in healthy people across ages. Through a sample-barcoded 5' primer and a J-beta primer mix, a second PCR was run for about 6 to 12 cycles. TCRdb recomputed calls from the 5' RACE reads with MiXCR, one row per CDR3 protein. The profile shows 700,000 or so distinct CDR3 sequences, roughly two fifths of them singletons. Sequenced input: blood. The receptor set was obtained from a man aged 80 or over in good health.

The chain links TRBV2 to TRBJ2-4; 7 positions match TRBD2. The closer fit of TRBJ2-5 to the DNA end suggests the J call may be wrong. This CDR3 has 13 amino acids. Germline assignment: CDR1 SNHLY and CDR2 FYNNEI. CDR3 coding DNA: TGTGCCAGCAGGGGCGGGAGTCCAGAGACCCAGTACTTC. Protein product: CASRGGSPETQYF.

The J gene is TRBJ1-1, the V gene TRBV6-6, with D possibly TRBD1 on 5 matching bases. Germline assignment: CDR1 MNHNY and CDR2 SVGAGI (reference sequence). The CDR3 is made up of 15 amino acids. The V and J ends lost 8 bases and 3 bases respectively, with 19 bases between them. The CDR3 protein is CASGPGTGGDTEAFF. CDR3 sequence (DNA): TGTGCCAGCGGGCCGGGAACAGGAGGGGACACTGAAGCTTTCTTT.

V usage is TRBV20-1 and J usage is TRBJ2-7, with 7 bases aligning to TRBD1. The germline gives CDR1 DFQATT, CDR2 SNEGSKA (reference sequence). The CDR3 sequence is 17 residues long. With 0 bases clipped from V and 7 bases from J, the junction kept 18 bases outside the gene matches. In DNA, the CDR3 is TGCAGTGCTAGAGATCCCCGCTACAGGGGAGAGGACAATGAGCAGTACTTC. It is translated as CSARDPRYRGEDNEQYF.

This clonotype showed up just a few times. The chain recombines TRBV15 with TRBJ2-1; D might be TRBD2 (5 bases). This CDR3 is built from 16 residues. Germline V gene data show CDR1 as LNHNV and CDR2 as YYDKDF (reference sequence). V was pared by 2 bases and J by 3 bases, with 14 bases between. The DNA for the CDR3 is TGTGCCACCAGCAGAATTAGCGCAAGATTCTACAATGAGCAGTTCTTC. Translating gives CATSRISARFYNEQFF.

J is TRBJ1-1 and V is TRBV11-3; the D is unclear. The CDR3 contains 13 residues. In germline, CDR1 is SGHNT, CDR2 YENEEA. Trimming removed 0 bases from V and 4 bases from J, with 6 bases in between. CDR3 coding DNA: TGTGCCAGCAGCTTAGAACGCCGCACTGAAGCTTTCTTT. Translating gives CASSLERRTEAFF.

The chain is built from TRBV29-1 and TRBJ2-3; D remains ambiguous. Germline loops: CDR1 SQVTM, CDR2 ANQGSEA. The CDR3 is made up of 12 amino acids. V was trimmed by 6 bases and J by 1 base, leaving 8 bases between them. CDR3 DNA sequence: TGCAGCGTCCGACATGGCACAGATACGCAGTATTTT. Its translation is CSVRHGTDTQYF.

This clonotype was observed a single time. The chain couples TRBV6-2 or TRBV6-3 to TRBJ2-2; 7 bases fit TRBD2. The CDR3 covers 16 residues. The germline V gene encodes CDR1 MNHEY and CDR2 SVGEGT. J gave up 4 bases and V 6 bases, and 11 bases lay outside the gene matches. The CDR3 DNA is TGTGCCAGCAGGAACCCGGGGGGAGTGATCACCGGGGAGCTGTTTTTT. Translating it yields CASRNPGGVITGELFF.

This chain links TRBV6-6 with TRBJ1-1; D unclear. Trimming cost V 6 bases and J 3 bases, with 8 bases left between them. CDR1 and CDR2 (germline): MNHNY, SVGAGI (reference sequence). This CDR3 has 12 amino acids. CDR3 sequence: CASRLMDTEAFF. CDR3 in DNA: TGTGCCAGCAGACTGATGGACACTGAAGCTTTCTTT.

V usage is TRBV6-2 or TRBV6-3 and J usage is TRBJ2-3, with 12 bases fitting TRBD2. V was pared by 2 bases and J by 4 bases, with 4 bases of the junction left unmatched. The germline gives CDR1 MNHEY, CDR2 SVGEGT. The CDR3 is made up of 16 amino acids. The CDR3 nucleotides read TGTGCCAGCAGTTACGGGCCTAGCGGGAGGGCAGATACGCAGTATTTT. Translation gives CASSYGPSGRADTQYF.

The CDR3, as DNA: TGCGCCAGCAGCCAAGACCCCGGGAACACTGAAGCTTTCTTT. This translates into CASSQDPGNTEAFF. The chain recombines TRBV4-1 with TRBJ1-1, with no clear D. This CDR3 has 14 residues. Trimming removed 0 bases at V and 1 base at J, with 6 bases between. Germline CDR1 reads MGHRA; CDR2 reads YSYEKL.

The rearrangement joins TRBV12-3 or TRBV12-4 to TRBJ2-7; 7 nucleotides agree with TRBD2. This CDR3 contains 15 residues. Trimming at V came to 6 bases and at J to 5 bases, leaving 13 bases not matched to a gene. The CDR3 is CASSPWREGQDEQYF. The DNA of the CDR3 is TGTGCCAGCAGCCCCTGGAGGGAGGGCCAAGACGAGCAGTACTTC.

This clonotype was seen a few times. This rearrangement joins TRBV6-2 or TRBV6-3 to TRBJ1-1; D remains ambiguous. Germline assignment: CDR1 MNHEY and CDR2 SVGEGT. This CDR3 region has 13 residues. The ends were cut back, 7 bases at V and 5 bases at J, with 14 bases in the middle. CDR3 region: CASTDYPGTEAFF. In DNA form, the CDR3 reads TGTGCCAGCACCGACTACCCGGGTACTGAAGCTTTCTTT.

The table lists this clonotype with many counts. The genes are TRBV7-6 and TRBJ2-5; D gene unclear. The CDR3 runs to 12 residues. The germline gives CDR1 SGHVS, CDR2 FNYEAQ. Between the trimmed V and J ends, which lost 1 base and 3 bases, there was a span of 3 bases. This CDR3 is CASSLEEETQYF. The CDR3 DNA sequence: TGTGCCAGCAGCTTAGAAGAAGAGACCCAGTACTTC.

The DNA of the CDR3 is TGTGCCACCTCAGACAGAGCCCAAGAGACCCAGTACTTC. It yields the protein CATSDRAQETQYF. The chain employs TRBV2 and TRBJ2-5; D may be TRBD1 (5 bases). CDR3 size: 13 residues. The V end lost 10 bases, the J end lost 1 base, and 13 bases lay between the germline ends. The germline V gene encodes CDR1 SNHLY and CDR2 FYNNEI.

This clonotype appeared many times. The chain uses TRBV7-3 and TRBJ2-3; 11 bases fit TRBD2. Germline V gives CDR1 SGHTA, CDR2 FQGTGA. This CDR3 has 16 residues. V lost 7 bases and J lost 4; bases outside the gene matches: 10. CDR3 DNA: TGTGCCAGCACCCTTACTAGCGGGAGTGGTTCAGATACGCAGTATTTT. Protein: CASTLTSGSGSDTQYF.

This clonotype was detected ten times or more. V and J are TRBV4-1 and TRBJ1-5, with D unclear. Trimming shortened V by 1 base and J by 2 bases, and 9 bases separated the two germline ends. The CDR3 loop spans 15 amino acids. Germline CDR1 MGHRA, CDR2 YSYEKL. CDR3 protein: CASSQGISGNQPQHF. DNA of the CDR3: TGCGCCAGCAGCCAAGGGATATCGGGCAATCAGCCCCAGCATTTT.

This clonotype was recorded at least ten times. The chain combines TRBV6-2 or TRBV6-3 with TRBJ2-7; a possible D gene is TRBD1 (6 bases). Trimming left V 6 bases short and J 0 bases short, with 9 bases between. Germline CDR1 MNHEY, CDR2 SVGEGT. This CDR3 comprises 13 residues. The CDR3 nucleotides read TGTGCCAGCAGGGACAGCCCCTCCTACGAGCAGTACTTC. It yields the protein CASRDSPSYEQYF.

This clonotype has only one observation. This chain joins TRBV7-3 and TRBJ2-1, with TRBD1 identical over 11 bases. The germline V gene encodes CDR1 SGHTA and CDR2 FQGTGA. The CDR3 length is 15 residues. V dropped 6 bases and J dropped 6; count of bases not matched to a gene: 7. DNA of the CDR3: TGTGCCAGCAGAGCCGGGACAGGGGGGCCCAATGAGCAGTTCTTC. Protein product: CASRAGTGGPNEQFF.

This clonotype appeared once. The rearrangement joins TRBV12-3 or TRBV12-4 to TRBJ1-4; 7 bases are a match to TRBD1. The CDR3 has 14 residues. J was trimmed by 7 bases and V by 3 bases; bases with no gene match: 5. As DNA, the CDR3 is TGTGCCAGCAGTTTGCAGGGGGGCGGTGAAAAACTGTTTTTT. This translates into CASSLQGGGEKLFF.

This chain joins TRBV3-1 and TRBJ2-2; 13 nucleotides line up with TRBD2. The CDR3 contains 18 residues. Germline V gene sequence: CDR1 LGHDT, CDR2 YNNKEL (reference sequence). Losses at the gene ends were 3 bases for V and 4 bases for J; bases not matched to a gene: 8. The CDR3 DNA is TGTGCCAGCAGCCATATCCTGACTAGCGGGGGGCCCACCGGGGAGCTGTTTTTT. This translates into CASSHILTSGGPTGELFF.

The sample holds many counts of this clonotype. The chain links TRBV4-1 to TRBJ2-7; 12 bases align to TRBD2. The trim removed 6 bases at V and 3 bases at J, leaving 6 bases unmatched. CDR1 is MGHRA and CDR2 is YSYEKL in the germline V gene. The CDR3 is made up of 15 amino acids. Here the CDR3 DNA reads TGCGCCAGCAGTCGGACTAGCGGGGAATTCTACGAGCAGTACTTC. This codes for CASSRTSGEFYEQYF.

There are many counts of this clonotype. The chain carries TRBV24-1 and TRBJ2-3, with TRBD2 matching over 10 bases. This CDR3 contains 16 residues. Germline V gene sequence: CDR1 KGHDR, CDR2 SFDVKD. The V segment lost 4 bases and the J segment 2 bases; nucleotides outside the gene matches: 5. CDR3 in amino acids: CATSDPGLAYTDTQYF. CDR3 DNA: TGTGCCACCAGTGACCCGGGACTAGCGTACACAGATACGCAGTATTTT.

The genes are TRBV6-5 and TRBJ1-2, with D maybe TRBD1 (6 bases). Germline V gene sequence: CDR1 MNHEY, CDR2 SVGAGI. Between the trimmed V and J ends, which lost 3 bases and 6 bases, there was a span of 20 bases. CDR3 length equals 16 residues. CDR3: CASSYYGRDNKNGYTF. In nucleotides, the CDR3 is TGTGCCAGCAGTTATTACGGCAGGGACAATAAGAATGGCTACACCTTC.

This chain connects TRBV28 to TRBJ2-3; 7 bases are shared with TRBD2. J was trimmed by 5 bases and V by 3 bases; bases with no gene match: 11. The CDR3 sequence is 16 residues long. The germline CDR1 and CDR2 sequences are MDHEN and SYDVKM. This chain's CDR3 is CASSFASGESGDTQYF. CDR3 nucleotide sequence: TGTGCCAGCAGTTTTGCTAGCGGCGAAAGTGGAGATACGCAGTATTTT.